This TCR beta chain was found in a study of blood T cell repertoires in COVID-19. For the study at large: Sources were T cells, B-cell-depleted T cells, or PBMCs; the material itself was cDNA or gDNA.

Authors' processing steps: Reference gene primer amplification gave estimated nucleated cell counts. Here immunoSEQ multiplex PCR was the method, and the copy in TCRdb shows in-frame clones only, minus some. V and J calls and clone size come straight from that table; D and trimming were deduced from the DNA. The data show 150,000 to 200,000 clones, about 80% seen once. The CDR3 runs to 16 residues. From germline, CDR1 is KGHSH and CDR2 LQKENI. The J segment lost 1 base and the V segment lost 6 bases, leaving 4 bases of the junction unmatched. The clonotype originates from a woman aged 50 to 60 with active or convalescent COVID-19. The gene calls are TRBV18 and TRBJ2-3; 13 bases are a match to TRBD2. Source material: peripheral blood. Here the CDR3 reads CASSRLAGGGTDTQYF. The CDR3 DNA sequence: TGTGCCAGCTCCCGACTAGCGGGGGGAGGCACAGATACGCAGTATTTT.